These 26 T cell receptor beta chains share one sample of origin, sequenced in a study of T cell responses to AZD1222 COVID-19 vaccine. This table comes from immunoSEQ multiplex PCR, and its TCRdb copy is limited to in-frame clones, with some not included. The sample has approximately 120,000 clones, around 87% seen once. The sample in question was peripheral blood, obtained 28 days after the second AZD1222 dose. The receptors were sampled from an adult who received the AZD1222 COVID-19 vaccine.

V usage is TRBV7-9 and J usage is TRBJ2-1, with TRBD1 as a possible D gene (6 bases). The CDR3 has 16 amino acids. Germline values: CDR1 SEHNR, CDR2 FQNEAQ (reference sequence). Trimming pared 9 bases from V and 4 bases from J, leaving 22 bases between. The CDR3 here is CASPSPAGDVYNEQFF. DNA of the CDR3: TGTGCCAGTCCCTCCCCGGCAGGGGACGTATACAATGAGCAGTTCTTC.

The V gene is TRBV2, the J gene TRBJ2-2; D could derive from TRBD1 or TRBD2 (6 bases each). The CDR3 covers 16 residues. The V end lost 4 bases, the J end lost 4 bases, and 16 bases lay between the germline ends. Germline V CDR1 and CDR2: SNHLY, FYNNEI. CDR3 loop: CASSAKGGATTGELFF. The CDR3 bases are TGTGCCAGCAGTGCAAAGGGGGGAGCCACCACCGGGGAGCTGTTTTTT.

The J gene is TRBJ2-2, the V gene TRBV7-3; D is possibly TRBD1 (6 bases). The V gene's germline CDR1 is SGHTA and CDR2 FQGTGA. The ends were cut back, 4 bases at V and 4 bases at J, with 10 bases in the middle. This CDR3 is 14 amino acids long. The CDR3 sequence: CASSSQTGTGELFF. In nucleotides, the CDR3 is TGTGCCAGCAGCTCCCAGACAGGCACCGGGGAGCTGTTTTTT.

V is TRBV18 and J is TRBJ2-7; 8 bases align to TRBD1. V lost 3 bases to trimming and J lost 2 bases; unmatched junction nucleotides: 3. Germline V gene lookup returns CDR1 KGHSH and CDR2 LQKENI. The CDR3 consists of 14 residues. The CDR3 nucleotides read TGTGCCAGCTCACCCGGGACAGGCCCCTACGAGCAGTACTTC. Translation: CASSPGTGPYEQYF.

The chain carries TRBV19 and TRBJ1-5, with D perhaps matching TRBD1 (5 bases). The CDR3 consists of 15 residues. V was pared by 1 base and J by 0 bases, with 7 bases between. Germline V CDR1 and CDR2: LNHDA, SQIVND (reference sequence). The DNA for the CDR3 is TGTGCCAGTAGTATAGGAGGGGCTAGCAATCAGCCCCAGCATTTT. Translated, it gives CASSIGGASNQPQHF.

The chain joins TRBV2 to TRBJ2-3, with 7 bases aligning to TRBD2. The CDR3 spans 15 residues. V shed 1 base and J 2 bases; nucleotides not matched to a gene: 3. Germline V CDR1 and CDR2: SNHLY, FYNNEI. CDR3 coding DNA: TGTGCCAGCAGTGAAGAAGCGGGGCCCACAGATACGCAGTATTTT. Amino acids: CASSEEAGPTDTQYF.

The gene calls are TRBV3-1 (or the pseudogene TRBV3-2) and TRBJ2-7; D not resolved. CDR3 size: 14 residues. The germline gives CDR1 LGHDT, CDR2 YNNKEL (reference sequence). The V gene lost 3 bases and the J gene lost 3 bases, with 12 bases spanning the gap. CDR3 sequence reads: CASSHPLESYEQYF. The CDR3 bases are TGTGCCAGCAGCCACCCTCTCGAAAGCTACGAGCAGTACTTC.

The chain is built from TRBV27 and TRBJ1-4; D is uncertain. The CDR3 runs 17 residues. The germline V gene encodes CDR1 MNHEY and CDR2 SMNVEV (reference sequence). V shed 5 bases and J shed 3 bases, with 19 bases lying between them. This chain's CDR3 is CASSQVPHSQANEKLFF. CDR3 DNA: TGTGCCAGCAGTCAAGTCCCTCATTCCCAAGCTAATGAAAAACTGTTTTTT.

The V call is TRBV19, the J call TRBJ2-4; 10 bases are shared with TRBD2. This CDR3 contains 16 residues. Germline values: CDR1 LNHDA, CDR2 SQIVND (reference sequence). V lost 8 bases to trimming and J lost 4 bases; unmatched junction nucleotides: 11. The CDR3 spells CASRFALAGEKNIQYF. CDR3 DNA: TGTGCCAGTCGATTTGCTCTAGCGGGAGAAAAAAACATTCAGTACTTC.

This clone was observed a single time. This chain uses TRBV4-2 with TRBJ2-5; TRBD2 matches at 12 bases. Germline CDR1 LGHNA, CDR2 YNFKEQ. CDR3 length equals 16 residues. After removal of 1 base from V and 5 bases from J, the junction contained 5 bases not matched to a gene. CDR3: CASSQGTSGVGETQYF. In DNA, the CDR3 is TGTGCCAGCAGCCAAGGGACTAGCGGGGTTGGGGAGACCCAGTACTTC.

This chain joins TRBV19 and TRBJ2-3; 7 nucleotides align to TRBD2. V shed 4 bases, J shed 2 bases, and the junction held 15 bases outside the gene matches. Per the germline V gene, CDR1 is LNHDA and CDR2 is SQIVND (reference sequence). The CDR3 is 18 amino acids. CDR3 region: CASSTNPLAKPHTDTQYF. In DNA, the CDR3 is TGTGCCAGTAGTACCAACCCACTAGCGAAACCCCACACAGATACGCAGTATTTT. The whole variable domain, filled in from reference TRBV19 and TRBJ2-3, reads DGGITQSPKYLFRKEGQNVTLSCEQNLNHDAMYWYRQDPGQGLRLIYYSQIVNDFQKGDIAEGYSVSREKKESFPLTVTSAQKNPTAFYLCASSTNPLAKPHTDTQYFGPGTRLTVL.

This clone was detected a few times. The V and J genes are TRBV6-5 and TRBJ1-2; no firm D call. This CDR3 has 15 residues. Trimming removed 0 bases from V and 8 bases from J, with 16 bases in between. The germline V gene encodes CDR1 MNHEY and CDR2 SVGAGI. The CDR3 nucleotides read TGTGCCAGCAGTTACTCAGGGAAAGGAGTGGGGGGCTACACCTTC. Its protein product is CASSYSGKGVGGYTF.

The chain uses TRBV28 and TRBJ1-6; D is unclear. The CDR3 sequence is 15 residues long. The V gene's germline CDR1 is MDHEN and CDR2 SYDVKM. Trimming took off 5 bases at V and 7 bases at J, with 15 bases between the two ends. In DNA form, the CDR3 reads TGTGCCAGCAGTAGACGGAGTGGCGGAAATTCACCCCTCCACTTT. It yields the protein CASSRRSGGNSPLHF.

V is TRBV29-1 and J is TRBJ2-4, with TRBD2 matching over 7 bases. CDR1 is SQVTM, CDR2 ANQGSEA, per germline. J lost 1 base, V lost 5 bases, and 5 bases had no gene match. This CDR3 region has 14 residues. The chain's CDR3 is CSVSRAGAKNIQYF. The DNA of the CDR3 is TGCAGCGTTAGTCGAGCGGGGGCCAAAAACATTCAGTACTTC.

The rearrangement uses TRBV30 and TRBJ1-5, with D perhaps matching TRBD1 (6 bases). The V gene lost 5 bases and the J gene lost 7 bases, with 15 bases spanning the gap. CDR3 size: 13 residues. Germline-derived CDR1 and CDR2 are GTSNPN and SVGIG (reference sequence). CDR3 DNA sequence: TGTGCCTGGGATGGGGGGGGCGACCAGCCCCAGCATTTT. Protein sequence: CAWDGGGDQPQHF.

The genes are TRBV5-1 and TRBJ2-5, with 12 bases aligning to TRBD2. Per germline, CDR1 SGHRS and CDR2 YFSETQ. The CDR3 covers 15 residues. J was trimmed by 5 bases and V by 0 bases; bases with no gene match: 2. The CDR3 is CASSLETSGGETQYF. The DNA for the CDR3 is TGCGCCAGCAGCTTGGAGACTAGCGGGGGCGAGACCCAGTACTTC.

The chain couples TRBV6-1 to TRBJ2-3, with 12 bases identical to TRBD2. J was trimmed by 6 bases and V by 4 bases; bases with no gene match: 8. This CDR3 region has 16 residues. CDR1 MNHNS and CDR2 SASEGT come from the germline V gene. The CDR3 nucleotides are TGTGCCAGCAGTGCCAGTCTAGCGGGAGGGGCGGATACGCAGTATTTT. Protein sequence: CASSASLAGGADTQYF.

In DNA form, the CDR3 reads TGTGCCAGCAAAGGGATCGCTGAAGCTTTCTTT. It encodes CASKGIAEAFF. This sequence joins TRBV27 and TRBJ1-1; D call uncertain. The CDR3 runs to 11 residues. The ends were cut back, 7 bases at V and 6 bases at J, with 9 bases in the middle. The germline V gene has CDR1 MNHEY and CDR2 SMNVEV (reference sequence).

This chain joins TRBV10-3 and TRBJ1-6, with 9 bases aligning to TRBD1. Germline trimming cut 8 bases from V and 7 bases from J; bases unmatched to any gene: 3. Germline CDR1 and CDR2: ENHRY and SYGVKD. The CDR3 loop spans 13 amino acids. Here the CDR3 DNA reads TGTGCCATCGCAGGACAGGGGAATTCACCCCTCCACTTT. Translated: CAIAGQGNSPLHF.

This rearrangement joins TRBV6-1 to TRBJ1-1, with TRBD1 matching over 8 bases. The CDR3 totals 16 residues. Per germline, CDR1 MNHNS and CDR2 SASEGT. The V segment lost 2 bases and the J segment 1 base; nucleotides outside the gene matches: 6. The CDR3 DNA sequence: TGTGCCAGCAGTGAAAGGTCAGGACAGGGGAACACTGAAGCTTTCTTT. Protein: CASSERSGQGNTEAFF.

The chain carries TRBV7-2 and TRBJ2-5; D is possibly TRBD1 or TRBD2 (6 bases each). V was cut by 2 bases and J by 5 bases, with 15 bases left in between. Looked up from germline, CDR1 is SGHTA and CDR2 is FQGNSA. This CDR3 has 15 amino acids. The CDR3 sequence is CASSLNGGRGETQYF. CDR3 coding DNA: TGTGCCAGCAGCTTAAATGGGGGGCGAGGCGAGACCCAGTACTTC.

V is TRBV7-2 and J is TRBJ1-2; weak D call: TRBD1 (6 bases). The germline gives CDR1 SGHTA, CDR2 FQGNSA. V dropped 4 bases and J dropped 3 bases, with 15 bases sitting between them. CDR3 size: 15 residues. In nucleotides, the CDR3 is TGTGCCAGCAGCTCCCCCCCGGCAGGGGACTATGGCTACACCTTC. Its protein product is CASSSPPAGDYGYTF.

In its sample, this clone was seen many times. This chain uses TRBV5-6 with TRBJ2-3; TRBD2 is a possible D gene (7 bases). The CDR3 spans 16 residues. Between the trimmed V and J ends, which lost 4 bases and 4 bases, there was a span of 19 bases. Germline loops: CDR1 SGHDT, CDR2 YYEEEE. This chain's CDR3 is CASSRGAGVFPDTQYF. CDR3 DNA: TGTGCCAGCAGCCGGGGGGCGGGAGTCTTTCCAGATACGCAGTATTTT. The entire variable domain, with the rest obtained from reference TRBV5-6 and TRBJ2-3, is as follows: DAGVTQSPTHLIKTRGQQVTLRCSPKSGHDTVSWYQQALGQGPQFIFQYYEEEERQRGNFPDRFSGHQFPNYSSELNVNALLLGDSALYLCASSRGAGVFPDTQYFGPGTRLTVL.

The CDR3: CASSQSRRVQFF. The CDR3 DNA reads as TGTGCCAGCAGCCAATCCCGTCGAGTTCAGTTCTTC. The rearrangement uses TRBV14 and TRBJ2-1; D remains ambiguous. V lost 2 bases and J lost 13, with 12 bases in between. Germline V gene lookup returns CDR1 SGHDN and CDR2 FVKESK. The CDR3 runs to 12 residues.

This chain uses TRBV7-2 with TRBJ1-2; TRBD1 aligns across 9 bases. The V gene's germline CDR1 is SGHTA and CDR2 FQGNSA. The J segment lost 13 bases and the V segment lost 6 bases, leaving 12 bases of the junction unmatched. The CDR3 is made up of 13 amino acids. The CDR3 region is CASRPGTGRQGTF. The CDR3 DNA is TGTGCCAGCAGGCCCGGGACAGGGCGCCAGGGCACCTTC.

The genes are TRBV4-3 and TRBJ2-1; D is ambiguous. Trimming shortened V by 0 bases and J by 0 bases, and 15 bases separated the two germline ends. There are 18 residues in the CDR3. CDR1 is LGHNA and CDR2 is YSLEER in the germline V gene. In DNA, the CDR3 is TGCGCCAGCAGCCAAGATAGGGTCGGGCTGCCCTCCTACAATGAGCAGTTCTTC. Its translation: CASSQDRVGLPSYNEQFF.